The clone carrying this TCR beta chain was counted between two and nine times. As yet, its antigen is unknown. MiXCR, run by TCRdb on the reads, gives a single entry per CDR3 protein. The profile shows about 160,000 distinct CDR3 sequences, roughly a fifth of them singletons. The source of the sample is a study of T cell repertoires in cytomegalovirus infection. This CDR3 region has 16 residues. CDR1 is LNHDA and CDR2 is SQIVND in the germline V gene (reference sequence). Trimming shortened V by 9 bases and J by 0 bases, and 20 bases separated the two germline ends. This clonotype originated in a human donor in good health (CMV status not recorded). Some clones in this sample may be carry-over from other donors' samples. The chain is built from TRBV19 and TRBJ1-1; D might be TRBD1 (5 bases). The material sequenced was CD8+ T cells from cultured PBMCs, taken from culture after CMV antigen stimulation. CDR3 sequence: CASTILGGRLNTEAFF. CDR3 nucleotide sequence: TGTGCCAGCACCATACTGGGGGGAAGGCTGAACACTGAAGCTTTCTTT.